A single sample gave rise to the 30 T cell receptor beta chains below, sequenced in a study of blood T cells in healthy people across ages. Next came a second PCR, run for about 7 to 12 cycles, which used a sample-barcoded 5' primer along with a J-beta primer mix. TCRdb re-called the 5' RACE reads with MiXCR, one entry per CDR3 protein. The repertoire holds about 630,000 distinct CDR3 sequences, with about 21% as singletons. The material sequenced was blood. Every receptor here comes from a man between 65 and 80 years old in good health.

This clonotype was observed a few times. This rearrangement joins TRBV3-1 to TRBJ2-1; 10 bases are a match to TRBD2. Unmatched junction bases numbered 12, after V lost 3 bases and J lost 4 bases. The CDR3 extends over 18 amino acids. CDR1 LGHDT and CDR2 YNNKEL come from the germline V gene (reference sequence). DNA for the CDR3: TGTGCCAGCAGCCAGATCCGAAGCGGGGGGGCCAGTTACAATGAGCAGTTCTTC. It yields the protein CASSQIRSGGASYNEQFF.

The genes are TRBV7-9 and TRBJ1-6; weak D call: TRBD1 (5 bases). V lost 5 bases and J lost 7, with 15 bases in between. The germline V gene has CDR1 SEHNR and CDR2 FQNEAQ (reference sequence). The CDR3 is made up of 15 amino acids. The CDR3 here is CASSLGGVGNSPLHF. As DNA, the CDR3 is TGTGCCAGCAGCCTTGGGGGTGTAGGAAATTCACCCCTCCACTTT.

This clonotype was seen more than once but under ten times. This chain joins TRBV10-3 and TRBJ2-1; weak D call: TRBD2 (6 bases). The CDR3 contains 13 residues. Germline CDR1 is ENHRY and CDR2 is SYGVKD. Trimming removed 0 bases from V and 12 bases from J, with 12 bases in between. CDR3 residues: CAISESGLLSQFF. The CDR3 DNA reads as TGTGCCATCAGTGAGTCGGGACTTCTATCGCAGTTCTTC.

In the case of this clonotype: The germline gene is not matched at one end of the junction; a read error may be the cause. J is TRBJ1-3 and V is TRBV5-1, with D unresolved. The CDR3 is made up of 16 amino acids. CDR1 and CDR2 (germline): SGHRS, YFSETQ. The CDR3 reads CASSLAAGSSGNTIYF. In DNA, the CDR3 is TGCGCCAGCAGCTTGGCAGCAGGAAGCTCTGGTAACACCATATATTTT.

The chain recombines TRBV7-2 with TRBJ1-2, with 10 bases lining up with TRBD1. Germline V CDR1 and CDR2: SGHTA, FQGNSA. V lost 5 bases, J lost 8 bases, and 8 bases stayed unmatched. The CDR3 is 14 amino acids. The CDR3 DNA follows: TGTGCCAGCAGCGTAGACAGGGGGCAAAGGGGCTACACCTTC. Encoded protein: CASSVDRGQRGYTF.

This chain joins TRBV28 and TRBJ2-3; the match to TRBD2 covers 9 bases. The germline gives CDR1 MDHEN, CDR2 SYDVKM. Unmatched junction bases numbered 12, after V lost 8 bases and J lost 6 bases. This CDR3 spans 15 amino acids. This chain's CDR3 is CASSISGSLQDTQYF. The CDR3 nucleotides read TGTGCCAGCTCCATTAGCGGGAGCCTCCAGGATACGCAGTATTTT. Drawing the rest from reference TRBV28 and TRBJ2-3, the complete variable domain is DVKVTQSSRYLVKRTGEKVFLECVQDMDHENMFWYRQDPGLGLRLIYFSYDVKMKEKGDIPEGYSVSREKKERFSLILESASTNQTSMYLCASSISGSLQDTQYFGPGTRLTVL.

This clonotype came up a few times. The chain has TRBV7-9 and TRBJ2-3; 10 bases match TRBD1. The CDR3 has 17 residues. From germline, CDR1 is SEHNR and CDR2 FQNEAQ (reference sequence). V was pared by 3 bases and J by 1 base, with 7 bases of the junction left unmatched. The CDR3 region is CASSFPGQGLGTDTQYF. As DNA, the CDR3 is TGTGCCAGCAGCTTCCCGGGACAGGGGCTGGGCACAGATACGCAGTATTTT.

CDR3 coding DNA: TGTGCCAGCAGTTCTGCGCTCTCCTACAATGAGCAGTTCTTC. Translated, it gives CASSSALSYNEQFF. The rearrangement joins TRBV27 to TRBJ2-1, with D uncertain. The V end was cut by 4 bases, the J end by 0 bases, with 7 bases between. The CDR3 runs to 14 residues. From germline, CDR1 is MNHEY and CDR2 SMNVEV (reference sequence).

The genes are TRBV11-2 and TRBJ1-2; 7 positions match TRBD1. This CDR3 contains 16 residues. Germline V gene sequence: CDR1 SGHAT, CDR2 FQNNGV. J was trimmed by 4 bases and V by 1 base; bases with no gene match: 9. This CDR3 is CASSLGPTGQFYGYTF. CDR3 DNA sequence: TGTGCCAGCAGCTTAGGACCAACGGGACAGTTCTATGGCTACACCTTC.

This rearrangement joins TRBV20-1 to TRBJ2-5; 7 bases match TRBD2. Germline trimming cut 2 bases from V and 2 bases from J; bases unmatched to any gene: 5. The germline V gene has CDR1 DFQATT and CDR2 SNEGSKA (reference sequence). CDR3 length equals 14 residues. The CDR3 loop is CSARLPGGQETQYF. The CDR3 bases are TGCAGTGCTAGACTGCCGGGAGGTCAAGAGACCCAGTACTTC.

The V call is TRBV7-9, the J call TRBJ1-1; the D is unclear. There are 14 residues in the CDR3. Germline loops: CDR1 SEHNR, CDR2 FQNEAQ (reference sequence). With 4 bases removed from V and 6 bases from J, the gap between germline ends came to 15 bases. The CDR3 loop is CASSSTAAVAEAFF. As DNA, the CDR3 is TGTGCCAGCAGCTCCACGGCCGCGGTGGCTGAAGCTTTCTTT.

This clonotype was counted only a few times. CDR3 loop: CASLPEDGIYNEQFF. CDR3 nucleotide sequence: TGTGCCAGTCTACCCGAGGACGGGATATACAATGAGCAGTTCTTC. V and J are TRBV19 and TRBJ2-1, with a weak D call TRBD2 (5 bases). CDR1 LNHDA and CDR2 SQIVND come from the germline V gene (reference sequence). The CDR3 totals 15 residues. The ends were cut back, 8 bases at V and 4 bases at J, with 18 bases in the middle.

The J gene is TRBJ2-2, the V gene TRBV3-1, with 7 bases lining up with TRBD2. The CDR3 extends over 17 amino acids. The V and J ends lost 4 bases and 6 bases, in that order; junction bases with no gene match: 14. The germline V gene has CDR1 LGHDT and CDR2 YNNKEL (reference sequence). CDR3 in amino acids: CASSPRGVAGDSGELFF. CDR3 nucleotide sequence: TGTGCCAGCAGCCCCCGGGGGGTAGCGGGCGATTCCGGGGAGCTGTTTTTT. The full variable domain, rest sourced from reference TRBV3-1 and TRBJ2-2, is DTAVSQTPKYLVTQMGNDKSIKCEQNLGHDTMYWYKQDSKKFLKIMFSYNNKELIINETVPNRFSPKSPDKAHLNLHINSLELGDSAVYFCASSPRGVAGDSGELFFGEGSRLTVL.

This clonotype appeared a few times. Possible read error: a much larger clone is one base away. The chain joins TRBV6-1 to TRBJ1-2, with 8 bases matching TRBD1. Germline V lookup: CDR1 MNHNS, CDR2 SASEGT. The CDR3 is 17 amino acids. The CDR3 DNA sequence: TGTGCCAGCAGAGGGGGACAGGTTCCCCGCTGGGGCTATAGCTACACCTTC. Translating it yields CASRGGQVPRWGYSYTF.

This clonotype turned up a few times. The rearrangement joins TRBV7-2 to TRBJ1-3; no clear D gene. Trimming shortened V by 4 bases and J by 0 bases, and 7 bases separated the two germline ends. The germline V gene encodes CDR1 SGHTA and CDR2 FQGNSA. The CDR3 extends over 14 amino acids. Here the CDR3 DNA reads TGTGCCAGCAGCTCGCAGCTCTCTGGAAACACCATATATTTT. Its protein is CASSSQLSGNTIYF.

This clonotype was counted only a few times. This CDR3 reads CASSLTGGQSPLHF. The CDR3, as DNA: TGTGCCAGCAGTTTGACAGGGGGCCAATCACCCCTCCACTTT. This chain uses TRBV12-3 or TRBV12-4 with TRBJ1-6, with 10 bases lining up with TRBD1. V dropped 3 bases and J dropped 10; count of bases not matched to a gene: 3. The CDR3 consists of 14 residues.

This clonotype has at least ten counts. CDR3 in amino acids: CASSPLGDRETQYF. The CDR3 nucleotides are TGTGCCAGCAGCCCACTGGGGGACCGGGAGACCCAGTACTTC. The chain joins TRBV3-1 to TRBJ2-5; the D call may be TRBD1 or TRBD2 (5 bases each). Germline values: CDR1 LGHDT, CDR2 YNNKEL (reference sequence). Trimming stripped 4 bases from V and 5 bases from J, with 14 bases between. This CDR3 has 14 residues.

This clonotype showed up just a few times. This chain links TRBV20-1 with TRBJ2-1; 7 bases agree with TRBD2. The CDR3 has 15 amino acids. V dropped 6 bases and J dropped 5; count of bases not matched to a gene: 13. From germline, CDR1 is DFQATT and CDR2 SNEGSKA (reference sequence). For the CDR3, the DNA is TGCAGTGCAAAGAGGAGGGGAGGGCCCAACAATGAGCAGTTCTTC. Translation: CSAKRRGGPNNEQFF.

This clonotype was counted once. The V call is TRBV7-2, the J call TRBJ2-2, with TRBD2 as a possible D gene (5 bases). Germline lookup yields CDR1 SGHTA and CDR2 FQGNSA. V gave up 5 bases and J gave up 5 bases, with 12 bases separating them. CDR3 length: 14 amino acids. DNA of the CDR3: TGTGCCAGCAGCCGAAAAACTAGGACCGGGGAGCTGTTTTTT. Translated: CASSRKTRTGELFF. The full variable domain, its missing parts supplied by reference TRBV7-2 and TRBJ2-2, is GAGVSQSPSNKVTEKGKDVELRCDPISGHTALYWYRQSLGQGLEFLIYFQGNSAPDKSGLPSDRFSAERTGGSVSTLTIQRTQQEDSAVYLCASSRKTRTGELFFGEGSRLTVL.

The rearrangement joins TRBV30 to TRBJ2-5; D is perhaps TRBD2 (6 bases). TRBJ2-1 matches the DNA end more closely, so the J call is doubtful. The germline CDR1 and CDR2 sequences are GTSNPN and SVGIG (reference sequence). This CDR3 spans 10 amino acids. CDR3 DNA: TGTGCCTGGGGACTAAATGAGCAGTTCTTC. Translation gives CAWGLNEQFF.

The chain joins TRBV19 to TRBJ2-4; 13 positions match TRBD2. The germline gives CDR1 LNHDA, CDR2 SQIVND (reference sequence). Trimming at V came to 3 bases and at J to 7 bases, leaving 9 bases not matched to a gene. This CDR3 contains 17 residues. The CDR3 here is CASSIGTSGNSGNIQYF. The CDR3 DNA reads TGTGCCAGTAGTATTGGGACTAGCGGGAACAGTGGGAACATTCAGTACTTC.

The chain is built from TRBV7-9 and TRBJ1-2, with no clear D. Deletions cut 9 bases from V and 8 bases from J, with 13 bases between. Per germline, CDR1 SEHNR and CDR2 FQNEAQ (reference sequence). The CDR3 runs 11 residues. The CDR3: CASKGARGYTF. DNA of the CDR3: TGTGCCAGTAAGGGCGCGCGGGGCTACACCTTC.

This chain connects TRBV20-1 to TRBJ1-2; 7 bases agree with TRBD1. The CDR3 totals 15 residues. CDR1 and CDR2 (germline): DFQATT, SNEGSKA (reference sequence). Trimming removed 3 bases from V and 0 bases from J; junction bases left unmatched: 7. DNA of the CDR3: TGCAGTGCTAGGGATTCGACAGGGACTAACTATGGCTACACCTTC. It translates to CSARDSTGTNYGYTF.

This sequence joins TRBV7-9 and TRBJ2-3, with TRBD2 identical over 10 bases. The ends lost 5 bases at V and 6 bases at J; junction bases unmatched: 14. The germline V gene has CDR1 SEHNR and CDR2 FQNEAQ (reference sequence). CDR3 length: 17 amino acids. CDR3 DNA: TGTGCCAGCAGCACCCCAGGACTAGCGGTATCTCCGGATACGCAGTATTTT. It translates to CASSTPGLAVSPDTQYF.

CDR3 amino acids: CSVGGDTDTQYF. CDR3 nucleotide sequence: TGCAGTGTAGGTGGGGACACAGATACGCAGTATTTT. The rearrangement joins TRBV20-1 to TRBJ2-3; D unclear. CDR3 size: 12 residues. In germline, CDR1 is DFQATT, CDR2 SNEGSKA (reference sequence). Between the trimmed V and J ends, which lost 7 bases and 2 bases, there was a span of 10 bases.

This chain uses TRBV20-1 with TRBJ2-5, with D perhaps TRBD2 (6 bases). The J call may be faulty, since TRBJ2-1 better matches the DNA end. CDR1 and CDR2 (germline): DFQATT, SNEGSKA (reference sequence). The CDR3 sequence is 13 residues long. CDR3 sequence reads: CSARVASVNEQFF. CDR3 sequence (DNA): TGCAGTGCTAGAGTGGCTAGCGTGAATGAGCAGTTCTTC.

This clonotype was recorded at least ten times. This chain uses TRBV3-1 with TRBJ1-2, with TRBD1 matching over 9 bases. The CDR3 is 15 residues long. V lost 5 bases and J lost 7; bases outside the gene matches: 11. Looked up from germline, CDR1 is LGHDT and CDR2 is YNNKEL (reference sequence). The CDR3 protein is CASSDTPDRGSGYTF. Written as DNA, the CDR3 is TGTGCCAGCAGCGATACGCCGGACAGGGGATCTGGCTACACCTTC.

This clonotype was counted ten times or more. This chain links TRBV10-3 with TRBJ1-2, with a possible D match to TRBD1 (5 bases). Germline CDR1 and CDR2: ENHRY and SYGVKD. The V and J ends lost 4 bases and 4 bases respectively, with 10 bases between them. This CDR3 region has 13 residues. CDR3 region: CAISAGTGYGYTF. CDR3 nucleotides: TGTGCCATCAGTGCCGGGACGGGCTATGGCTACACCTTC.

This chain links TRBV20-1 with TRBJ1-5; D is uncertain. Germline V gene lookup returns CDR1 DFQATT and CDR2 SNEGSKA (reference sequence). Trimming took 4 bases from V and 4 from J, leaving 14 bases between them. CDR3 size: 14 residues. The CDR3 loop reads CSAISRASNQPQHF. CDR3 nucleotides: TGCAGTGCTATTTCGAGGGCCTCTAATCAGCCCCAGCATTTT.

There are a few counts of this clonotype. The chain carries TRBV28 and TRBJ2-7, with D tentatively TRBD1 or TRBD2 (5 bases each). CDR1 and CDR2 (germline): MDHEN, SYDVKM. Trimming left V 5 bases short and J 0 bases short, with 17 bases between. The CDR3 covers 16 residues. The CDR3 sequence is CASSKLWDGNSYEQYF. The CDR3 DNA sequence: TGTGCCAGCAGTAAACTTTGGGACGGAAACTCCTACGAGCAGTACTTC.